A selection of T cell receptor beta chains follows, all from one sample in a study of T cells after yellow fever vaccination. MiXCR was run by TCRdb on the 5' RACE reads, yielding one entry per CDR3 protein. The table lists a few hundred thousand distinct CDR3 sequences, approximately 8% of them singletons. Sequencing used PBMCs, obtained 35 to 50 days after the first yellow fever vaccination. Receptors originate from a man aged 18-30 years who received the YFV17D yellow fever vaccine. The conserved cysteine and the conserved F or W are not part of the CDR3 here. The listing skips clone size in some rows; elsewhere it reads once, few, many or a size class.

j_call,clone_size,v_call,cdr3_aa
TRBJ2-1,many,TRBV12-3/TRBV12-4,ATSPGLAGGEQF
TRBJ1-1,few,TRBV2,ASRPYLEAF
TRBJ1-3,few,TRBV5-1,ASSLGMTGSGNTIY
TRBJ2-3,once,TRBV11-3,ASSLEGRRTDTQY
TRBJ1-4,few,TRBV12-3/TRBV12-4,ASRRGTNEKLF
TRBJ1-5,few,TRBV7-9,ASSGTGAGNQPQH
TRBJ2-2,NA,TRBV5-1,ASTDRAGNTGELF
TRBJ2-2,few,TRBV18,ASSPPLGQGPTGELF
TRBJ2-7,few,TRBV7-9,ASSLDGRSYEQY
TRBJ2-7,few,TRBV7-6,ASSLTGLNEQY
TRBJ1-2,few,TRBV30,AWNYFGGDGYT
TRBJ2-1,NA,TRBV19,ATEAPNGGEQF
TRBJ1-2,NA,TRBV5-4,ASSLRQPNYGYT
TRBJ2-7,NA,TRBV20-1,SARSRTGYEQY
TRBJ2-3,few,TRBV24-1,ATSEPGTALDTQY
TRBJ2-2,few,TRBV9,ASSPSGGAHTGELF
TRBJ2-5,many,TRBV11-2,ASSPSETQY
TRBJ2-2,few,TRBV6-5,ASRAPTGELF
TRBJ2-3,NA,TRBV12-3/TRBV12-4,ASSPGTSRSADTQY
TRBJ1-1,many,TRBV20-1,SASFGGTGTEAF
TRBJ2-2,many,TRBV7-3,ASSLLAGGTGELF
TRBJ2-7,many,TRBV29-1,SGAADRGEPYEQY
TRBJ1-3,NA,TRBV4-1,ASSQDGQIGNTIY
TRBJ2-3,NA,TRBV20-1,SAYNPGLGITDTQY
TRBJ2-3,NA,TRBV7-2,ASSLGWVGTDTQY
TRBJ2-1,few,TRBV5-1,ASSLLAENYNEQF
TRBJ2-3,few,TRBV7-2,ASSLWKGGPTDTQY
TRBJ2-7,few,TRBV7-9,ASSSRGPGEEQY
TRBJ1-5,NA,TRBV6-5,ASSYSRGGQPQH
TRBJ2-7,NA,TRBV18,ASSPVRDRGHEQY
TRBJ2-1,few,TRBV11-3,ASSSTTSGGNEQF
TRBJ2-1,NA,TRBV2,ASSEGSGSYNEQF
TRBJ1-2,many,TRBV5-1,ASSLTGVEGYT
TRBJ2-3,NA,TRBV7-3,ASSPQAGNADTQY
TRBJ1-3,NA,TRBV7-2,ASSLVLISGNTIY
TRBJ2-1,few,TRBV5-6,ASSLPLNNEQF
TRBJ2-5,few,TRBV4-1,ASSDPRLLSQY
TRBJ2-3,few,TRBV6-1,ASKTRDRDWNTQY
TRBJ1-1,NA,TRBV5-1,ASSLAWGLNTEAF
TRBJ2-3,few,TRBV4-3,ASSQDWGRGTDTQY
TRBJ2-5,many,TRBV6-5,ASSYRETQY
TRBJ1-2,NA,TRBV6-2/TRBV6-3,ASSYQELYGYT
TRBJ1-5,NA,TRBV9,ASSVQDTNQPQH
TRBJ2-5,many,TRBV5-1,ASSLVGPGETQY
TRBJ2-3,few,TRBV15,ATSRVLGEQSTDTQY
TRBJ1-1,NA,TRBV27,ASSTLQGVTEAF
TRBJ1-4,NA,TRBV13,ASSLALGAIEKLF
TRBJ1-6,NA,TRBV7-2,ASSWGGAQNSPLH
TRBJ1-2,NA,TRBV6-6,ASSTGQGYGYT
TRBJ1-1,few,TRBV2,ASTFTGGGMNTEAF
TRBJ2-1,few,TRBV5-1,ASSLAFSYRVDYNEQF
TRBJ2-7,many,TRBV5-4,ASSQHSGGIYEQY
TRBJ1-5,NA,TRBV28,ASSKGGSNQPQH
TRBJ1-2,NA,TRBV13,ASSHGTGADYGYT